This T cell receptor beta chain was obtained from a study of T cell responses to AZD1222 COVID-19 vaccine. Background on the study: Analysis merged second doses at about 4 or about 12 weeks.

Using immunoSEQ multiplex PCR, the repertoire was profiled, and TCRdb retains in-frame clones only, with some absent. The table has approximately 140,000 clones, approximately 90% seen once; the top ten hold around 3%. Notes on this clone: Its antigen is not identified.

General study results and limits: Reports indicate that nearly half of spike-specific TCRs are directed at unmutated variant regions. Recipients of AZD1222 seropositive at baseline numbered only 5 or 6. Donors were mostly white British, more females; clonal diversity possibly underestimated.

V was pared by 0 bases and J by 11 bases, with 13 bases between. CDR3 length equals 13 residues. Looked up from germline, CDR1 is LGHNA and CDR2 is YNFKEQ. This rearrangement joins TRBV4-2 to TRBJ1-1; D gene ambiguous. This TCR was recovered from an adult in good health. The source material was peripheral blood, sampled on day 0 of AZD1222 vaccination. As DNA, the CDR3 is TGTGCCAGCAGCCAAGATAGGGCAGGAGGGGCTTTCTTT. It codes for CASSQDRAGGAFF.